Described below is a single T cell receptor beta chain sequence and its context. Germline CDR1 SEHNR, CDR2 FQNEAQ (reference sequence). With V trimmed by 4 bases and J by 3 bases, 9 bases remained unmatched. The CDR3 has 15 residues. These data are taken from a study of blood T cell repertoires in COVID-19. The assay was immunoSEQ multiplex PCR, and TCRdb's table has in-frame clones only and misses some. This table holds about 140,000 clones, about 77% found once. The sequencing sample was made of peripheral blood. The TCR sequence derives from a woman between 50 and 59 years old with active or convalescent COVID-19. The chain employs TRBV7-9 and TRBJ2-7, with 7 bases identical to TRBD2. CDR3 sequence: CASSSTPASGYEQYF. Here the CDR3 DNA reads TGTGCCAGCAGCTCTACGCCGGCTAGCGGCTACGAGCAGTACTTC.